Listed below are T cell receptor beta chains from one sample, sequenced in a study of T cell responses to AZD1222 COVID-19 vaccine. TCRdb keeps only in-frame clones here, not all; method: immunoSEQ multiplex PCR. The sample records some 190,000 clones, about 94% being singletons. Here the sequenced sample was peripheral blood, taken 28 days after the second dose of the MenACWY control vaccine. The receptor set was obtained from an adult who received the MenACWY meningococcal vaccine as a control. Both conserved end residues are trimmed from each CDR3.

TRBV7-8,ASSLGTQLAGGPYNEQF
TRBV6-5,ASSYGTGNSGNTIY
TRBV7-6,ASSRGQGSRYEQY
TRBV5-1,ASSWGSGELGYT
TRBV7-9,ASSLAGTEFGYT
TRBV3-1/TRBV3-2,ASSQVSGNTIY
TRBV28,ASSPVNPLGTSGRRNEQF
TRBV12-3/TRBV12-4,ASSLSAEQF
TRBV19,ASSIQSEKLF
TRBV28,ASSPLAGGLYNEQF
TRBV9,ASSVEQGNYGYT
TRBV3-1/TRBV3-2,ASTTSGARNTGELF
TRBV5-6,ASRGTGPEAF
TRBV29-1,SALGQSSSGNTIY
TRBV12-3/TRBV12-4,ASSLTERTEAF